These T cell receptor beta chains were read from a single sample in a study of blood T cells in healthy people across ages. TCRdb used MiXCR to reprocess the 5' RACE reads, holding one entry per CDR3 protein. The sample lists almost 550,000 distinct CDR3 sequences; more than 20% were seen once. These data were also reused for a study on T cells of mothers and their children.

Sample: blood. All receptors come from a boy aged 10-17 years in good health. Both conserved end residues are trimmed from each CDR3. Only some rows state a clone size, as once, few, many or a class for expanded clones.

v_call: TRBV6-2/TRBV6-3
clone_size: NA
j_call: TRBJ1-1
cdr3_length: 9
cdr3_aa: ASSVSWEAF

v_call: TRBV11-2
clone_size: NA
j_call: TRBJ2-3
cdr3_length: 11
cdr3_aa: ASSENREDTQY

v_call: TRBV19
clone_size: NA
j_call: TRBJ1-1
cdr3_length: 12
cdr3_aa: ASSKGHMNTEAF

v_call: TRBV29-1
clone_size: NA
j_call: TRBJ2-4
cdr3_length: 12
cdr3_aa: SASDHLAKNIQY

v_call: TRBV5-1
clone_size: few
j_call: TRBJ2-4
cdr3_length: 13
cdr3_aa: ASSLGLEAKNIQY

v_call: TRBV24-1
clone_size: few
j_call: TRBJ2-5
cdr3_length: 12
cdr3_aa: ATRGTGIWETQY

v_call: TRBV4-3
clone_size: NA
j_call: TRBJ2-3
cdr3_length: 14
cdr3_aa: ASSHLAGELGDTQY

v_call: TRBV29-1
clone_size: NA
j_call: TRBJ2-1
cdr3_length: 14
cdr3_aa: SVRYRRTSGDNEQF

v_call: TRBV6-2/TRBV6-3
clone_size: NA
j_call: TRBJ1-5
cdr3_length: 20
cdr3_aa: ASSYPKGQGANLGPFYQPQH

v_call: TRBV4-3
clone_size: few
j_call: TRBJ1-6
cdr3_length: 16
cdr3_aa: ASSQGGGPGRNNSPLH

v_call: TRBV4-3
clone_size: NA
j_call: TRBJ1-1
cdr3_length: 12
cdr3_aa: ASSLGRGTSLAF

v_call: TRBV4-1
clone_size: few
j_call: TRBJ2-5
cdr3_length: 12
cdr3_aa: ASSPDSIWETQY

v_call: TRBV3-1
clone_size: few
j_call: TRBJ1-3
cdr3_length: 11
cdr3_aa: ASSQRSGNTIY

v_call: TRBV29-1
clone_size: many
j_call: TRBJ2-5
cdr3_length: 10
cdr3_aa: SVGLAEETQY

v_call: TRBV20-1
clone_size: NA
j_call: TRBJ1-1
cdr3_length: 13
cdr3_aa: SAREGQEMNTEAF

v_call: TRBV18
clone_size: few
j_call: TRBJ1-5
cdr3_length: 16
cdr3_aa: ASSQPGQGNSGNQPQH

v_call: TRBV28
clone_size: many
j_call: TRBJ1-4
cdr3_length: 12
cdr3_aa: ASSLGWRNEKLF

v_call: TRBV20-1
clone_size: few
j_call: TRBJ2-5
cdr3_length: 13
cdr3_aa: SARDPRTSEETQY

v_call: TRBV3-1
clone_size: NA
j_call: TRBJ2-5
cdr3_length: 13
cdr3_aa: ASSQEAHTQETQY

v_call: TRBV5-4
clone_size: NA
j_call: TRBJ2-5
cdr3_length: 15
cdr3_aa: ASSLSASGGAKETQY

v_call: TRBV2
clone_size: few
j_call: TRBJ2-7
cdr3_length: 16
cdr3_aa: ASSGLLGLAGGPNEQY

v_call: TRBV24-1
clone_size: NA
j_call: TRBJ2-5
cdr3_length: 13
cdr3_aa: ATSDPTGSQETQY

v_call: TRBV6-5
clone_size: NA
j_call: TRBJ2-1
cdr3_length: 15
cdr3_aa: ASSYSKGTGLYNEQF

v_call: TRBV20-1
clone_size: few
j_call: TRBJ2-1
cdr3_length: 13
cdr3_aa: SVAHGLAGAHEQF

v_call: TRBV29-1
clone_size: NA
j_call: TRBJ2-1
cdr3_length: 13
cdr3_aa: SGRESSGPHKEQF

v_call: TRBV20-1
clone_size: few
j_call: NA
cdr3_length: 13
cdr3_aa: SARDPSGYQETQY

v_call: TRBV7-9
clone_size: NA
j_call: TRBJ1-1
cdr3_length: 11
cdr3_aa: ASSPGRYTEAF

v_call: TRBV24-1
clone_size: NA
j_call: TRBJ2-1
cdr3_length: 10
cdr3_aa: ATSDRAGVPF

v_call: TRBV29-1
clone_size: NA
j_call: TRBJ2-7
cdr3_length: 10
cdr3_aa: SVDQGSYEQY

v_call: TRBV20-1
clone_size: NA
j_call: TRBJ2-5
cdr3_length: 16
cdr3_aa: SASLLAGGPHRQETQY

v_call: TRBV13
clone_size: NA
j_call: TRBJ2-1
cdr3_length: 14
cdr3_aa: ASSAGAQLSYNEQF

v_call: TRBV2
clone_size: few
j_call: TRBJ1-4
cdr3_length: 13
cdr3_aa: ASSELGQFNEKLF

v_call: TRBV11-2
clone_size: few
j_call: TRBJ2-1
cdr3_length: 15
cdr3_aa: ASSLLPAGGLGNEQF

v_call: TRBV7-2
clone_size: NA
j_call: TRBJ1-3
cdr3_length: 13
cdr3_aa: ASSLVGSTGNTIY

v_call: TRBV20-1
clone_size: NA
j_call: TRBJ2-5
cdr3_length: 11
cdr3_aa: SARDQGAETQY

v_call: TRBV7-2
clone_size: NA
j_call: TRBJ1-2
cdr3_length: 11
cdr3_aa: ASSGQGAGGYT

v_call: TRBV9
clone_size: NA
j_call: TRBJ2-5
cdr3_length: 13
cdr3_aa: ASSPRTVFAETQY

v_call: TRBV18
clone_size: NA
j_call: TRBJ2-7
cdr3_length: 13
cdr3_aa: ASSPAAGGPDEQY

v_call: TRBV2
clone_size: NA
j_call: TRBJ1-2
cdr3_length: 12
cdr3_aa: ASSGIGGGDGYT

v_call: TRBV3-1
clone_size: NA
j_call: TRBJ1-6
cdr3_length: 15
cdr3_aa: ASSQVGQGVWNSPLH

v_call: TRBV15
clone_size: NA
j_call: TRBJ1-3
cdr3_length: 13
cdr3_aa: ATSTGPNSGNTIY

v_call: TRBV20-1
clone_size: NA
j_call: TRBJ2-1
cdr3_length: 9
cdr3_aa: SASSPVEQF

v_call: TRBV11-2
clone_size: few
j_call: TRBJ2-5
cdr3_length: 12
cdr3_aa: ASSVGQGKETQY

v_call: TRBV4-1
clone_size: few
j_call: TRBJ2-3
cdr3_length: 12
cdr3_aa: ASSPLTGTGTQY

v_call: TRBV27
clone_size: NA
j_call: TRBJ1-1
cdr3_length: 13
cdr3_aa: ASSLGQNLNTEAF

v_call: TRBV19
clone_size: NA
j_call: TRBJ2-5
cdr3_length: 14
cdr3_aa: ASSMGGLGRQETQY

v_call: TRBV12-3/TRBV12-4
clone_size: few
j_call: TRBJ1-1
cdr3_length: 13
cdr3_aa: ASSLAWGVNTEAF

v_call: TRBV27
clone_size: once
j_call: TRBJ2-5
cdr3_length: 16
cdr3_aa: ASSLYGGGTGAQETQY

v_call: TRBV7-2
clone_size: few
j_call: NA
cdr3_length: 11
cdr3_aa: ASSSEPAGTQY

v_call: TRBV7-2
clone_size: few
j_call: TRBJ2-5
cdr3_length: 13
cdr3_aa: ASRGLWMRGETQY

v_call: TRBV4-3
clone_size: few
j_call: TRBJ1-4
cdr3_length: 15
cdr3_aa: ASSQGWTETTNEKLF

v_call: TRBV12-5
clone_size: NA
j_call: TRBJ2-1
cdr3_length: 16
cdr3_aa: ASADRVAGEYSYNEQF

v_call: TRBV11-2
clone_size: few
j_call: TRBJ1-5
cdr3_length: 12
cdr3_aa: ASSLGVGAQPQH

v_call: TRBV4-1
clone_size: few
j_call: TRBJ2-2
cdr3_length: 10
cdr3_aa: ASSRDSGELF